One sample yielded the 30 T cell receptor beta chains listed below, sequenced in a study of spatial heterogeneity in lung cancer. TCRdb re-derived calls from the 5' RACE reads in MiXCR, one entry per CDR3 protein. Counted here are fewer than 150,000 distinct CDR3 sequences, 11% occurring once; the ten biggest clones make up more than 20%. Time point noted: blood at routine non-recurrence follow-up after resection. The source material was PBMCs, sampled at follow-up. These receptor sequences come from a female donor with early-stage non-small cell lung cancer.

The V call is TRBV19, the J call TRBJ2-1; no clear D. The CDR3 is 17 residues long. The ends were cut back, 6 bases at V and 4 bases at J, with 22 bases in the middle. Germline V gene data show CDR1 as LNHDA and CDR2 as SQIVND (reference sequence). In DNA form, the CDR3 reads TGTGCCAGTAGACTCCCCCCCTCGAGACAAAAATACAATGAGCAGTTCTTC. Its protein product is CASRLPPSRQKYNEQFF. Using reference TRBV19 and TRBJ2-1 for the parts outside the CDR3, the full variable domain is DGGITQSPKYLFRKEGQNVTLSCEQNLNHDAMYWYRQDPGQGLRLIYYSQIVNDFQKGDIAEGYSVSREKKESFPLTVTSAQKNPTAFYLCASRLPPSRQKYNEQFFGPGTRLTVL.

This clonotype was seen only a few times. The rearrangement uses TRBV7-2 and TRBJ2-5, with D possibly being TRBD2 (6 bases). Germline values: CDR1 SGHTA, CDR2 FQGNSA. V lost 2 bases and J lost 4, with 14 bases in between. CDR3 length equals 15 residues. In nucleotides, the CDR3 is TGTGCCAGCAGCTTAAGTCCGGGAGACGTAGAGACCCAGTACTTC. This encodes CASSLSPGDVETQYF. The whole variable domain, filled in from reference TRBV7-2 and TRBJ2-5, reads GAGVSQSPSNKVTEKGKDVELRCDPISGHTALYWYRQSLGQGLEFLIYFQGNSAPDKSGLPSDRFSAERTGGSVSTLTIQRTQQEDSAVYLCASSLSPGDVETQYFGPGTRLLVL.

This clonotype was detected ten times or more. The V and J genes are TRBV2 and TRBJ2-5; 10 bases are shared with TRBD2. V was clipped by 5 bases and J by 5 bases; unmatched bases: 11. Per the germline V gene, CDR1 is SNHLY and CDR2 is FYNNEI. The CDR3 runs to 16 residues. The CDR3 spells CASSPKGLAGVETQYF. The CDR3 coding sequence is TGTGCCAGCAGTCCCAAGGGGCTAGCGGGAGTGGAGACCCAGTACTTC.

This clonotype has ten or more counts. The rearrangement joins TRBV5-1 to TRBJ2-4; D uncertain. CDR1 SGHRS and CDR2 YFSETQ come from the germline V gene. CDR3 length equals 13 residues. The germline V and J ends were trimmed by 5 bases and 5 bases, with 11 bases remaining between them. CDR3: CASRGGKENIQYF. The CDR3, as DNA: TGCGCCAGCAGAGGTGGCAAGGAAAACATTCAGTACTTC. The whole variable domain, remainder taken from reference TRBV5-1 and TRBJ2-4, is KAGVTQTPRYLIKTRGQQVTLSCSPISGHRSVSWYQQTPGQGLQFLFEYFSETQRNKGNFPGRFSGRQFSNSRSEMNVSTLELGDSALYLCASRGGKENIQYFGAGTRLSVL.

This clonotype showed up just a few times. Written as DNA, the CDR3 is TGTGCCAGCAGTTCCCCCGTAGGAAAGTACAATGAGCAGTTCTTC. The encoded protein is CASSSPVGKYNEQFF. The V and J genes are TRBV28 and TRBJ2-1; D not certain. Trimming cost V 4 bases and J 4 bases, with 14 bases left between them. Germline V CDR1 and CDR2: MDHEN, SYDVKM. There are 15 residues in the CDR3.

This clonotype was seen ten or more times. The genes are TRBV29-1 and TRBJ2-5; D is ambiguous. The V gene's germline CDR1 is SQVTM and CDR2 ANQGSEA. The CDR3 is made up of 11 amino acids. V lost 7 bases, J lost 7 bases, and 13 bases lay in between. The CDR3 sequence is CSANSMGTQYF. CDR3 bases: TGCAGCGCTAACTCTATGGGGACCCAGTACTTC.

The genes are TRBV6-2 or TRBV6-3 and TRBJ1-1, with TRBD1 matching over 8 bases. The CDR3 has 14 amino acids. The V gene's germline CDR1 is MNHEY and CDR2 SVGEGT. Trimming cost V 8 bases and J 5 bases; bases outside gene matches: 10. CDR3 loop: CASRGQGAGTEAFF. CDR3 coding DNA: TGTGCCAGCCGCGGACAGGGCGCGGGGACTGAAGCTTTCTTT.

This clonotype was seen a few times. CDR3 in DNA: TGTGCCAGCGATTTCCGAAGGACGGGCCGCTATGGCTACACCTTC. It is translated as CASDFRRTGRYGYTF. The genes are TRBV2 and TRBJ1-2; D ambiguous. The germline V gene encodes CDR1 SNHLY and CDR2 FYNNEI. V lost 8 bases and J 4 bases, leaving 20 bases between the germline ends. The CDR3 runs 15 residues. Full variable domain (rest looked up from reference TRBV2 and TRBJ1-2): EPEVTQTPSHQVTQMGQEVILRCVPISNHLYFYWYRQILGQKVEFLVSFYNNEISEKSEIFDDQFSVERPDGSNFTLKIRSTKLEDSAMYFCASDFRRTGRYGYTFGSGTRLTVV.

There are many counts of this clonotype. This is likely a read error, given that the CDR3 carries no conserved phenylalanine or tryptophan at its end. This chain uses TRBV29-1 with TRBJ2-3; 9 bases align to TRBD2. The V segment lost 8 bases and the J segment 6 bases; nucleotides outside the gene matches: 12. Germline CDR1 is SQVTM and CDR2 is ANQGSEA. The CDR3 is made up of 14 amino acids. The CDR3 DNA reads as TGCAGCTCCGGAGGGACTAGCATGAAGGATACGCAGTATTCT. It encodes CSSGGTSMKDTQYS.

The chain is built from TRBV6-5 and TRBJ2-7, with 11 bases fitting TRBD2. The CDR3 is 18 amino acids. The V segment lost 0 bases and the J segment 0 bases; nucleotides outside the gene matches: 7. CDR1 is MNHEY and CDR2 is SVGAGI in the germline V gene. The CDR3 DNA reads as TGTGCCAGCAGTTACTCGGGACTAGCGGTACAAAGCTCCTACGAGCAGTACTTC. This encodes CASSYSGLAVQSSYEQYF.

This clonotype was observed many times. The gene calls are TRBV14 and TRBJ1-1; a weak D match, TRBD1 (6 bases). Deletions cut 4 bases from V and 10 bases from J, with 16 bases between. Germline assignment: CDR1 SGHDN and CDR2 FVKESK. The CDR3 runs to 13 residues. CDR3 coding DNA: TGTGCCAGCAGCCGACGGGACACCCGAGGAGCTTTCTTT. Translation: CASSRRDTRGAFF. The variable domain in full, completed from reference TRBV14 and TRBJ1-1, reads EAGVTQFPSHSVIEKGQTVTLRCDPISGHDNLYWYRRVMGKEIKFLLHFVKESKQDESGMPNNRFLAERTGGTYSTLKVQPAELEDSGVYFCASSRRDTRGAFFGQGTRLTVV.

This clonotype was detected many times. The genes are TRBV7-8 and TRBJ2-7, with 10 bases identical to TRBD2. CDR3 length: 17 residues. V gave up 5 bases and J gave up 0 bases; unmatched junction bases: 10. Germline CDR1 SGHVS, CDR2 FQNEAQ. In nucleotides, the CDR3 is TGTGCCAGCAGCCCGAAGACGACTAGCGGGCGCTCCTACGAGCAGTACGTC. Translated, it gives CASSPKTTSGRSYEQYV.

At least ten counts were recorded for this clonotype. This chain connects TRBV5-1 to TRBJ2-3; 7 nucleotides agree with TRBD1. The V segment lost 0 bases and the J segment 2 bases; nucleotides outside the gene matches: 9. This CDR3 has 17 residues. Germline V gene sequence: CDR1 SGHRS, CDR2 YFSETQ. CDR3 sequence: CASSLAGDRLNTDTQYF. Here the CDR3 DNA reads TGCGCCAGCAGCTTGGCAGGGGACAGACTTAACACAGATACGCAGTATTTT. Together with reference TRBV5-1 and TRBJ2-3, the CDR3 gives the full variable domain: KAGVTQTPRYLIKTRGQQVTLSCSPISGHRSVSWYQQTPGQGLQFLFEYFSETQRNKGNFPGRFSGRQFSNSRSEMNVSTLELGDSALYLCASSLAGDRLNTDTQYFGPGTRLTVL.

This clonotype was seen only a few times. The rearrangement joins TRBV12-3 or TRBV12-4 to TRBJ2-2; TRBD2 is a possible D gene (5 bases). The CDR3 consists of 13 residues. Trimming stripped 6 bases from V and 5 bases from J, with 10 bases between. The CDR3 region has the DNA TGTGCCAGCAGGCGTAGCGAAACCGGGGAGCTGTTTTTT. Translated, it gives CASRRSETGELFF.

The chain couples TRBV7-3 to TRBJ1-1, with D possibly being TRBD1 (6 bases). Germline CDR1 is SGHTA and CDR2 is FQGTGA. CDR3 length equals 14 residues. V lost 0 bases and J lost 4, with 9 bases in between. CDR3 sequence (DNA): TGTGCCAGCAGCTTAACAGGGGGTACCACTGAAGCTTTCTTT. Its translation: CASSLTGGTTEAFF. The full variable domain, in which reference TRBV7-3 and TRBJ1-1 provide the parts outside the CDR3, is GAGVSQTPSNKVTEKGKYVELRCDPISGHTALYWYRQSLGQGPEFLIYFQGTGAADDSGLPNDRFFAVRPEGSVSTLKIQRTERGDSAVYLCASSLTGGTTEAFFGQGTRLTVV.

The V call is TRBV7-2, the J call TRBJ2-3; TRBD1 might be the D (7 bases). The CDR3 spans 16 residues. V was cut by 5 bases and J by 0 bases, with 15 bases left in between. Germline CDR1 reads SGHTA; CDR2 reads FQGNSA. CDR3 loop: CASSPQGGSSTDTQYF. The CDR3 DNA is TGTGCCAGCAGCCCCCAGGGGGGTTCCAGCACAGATACGCAGTATTTT.

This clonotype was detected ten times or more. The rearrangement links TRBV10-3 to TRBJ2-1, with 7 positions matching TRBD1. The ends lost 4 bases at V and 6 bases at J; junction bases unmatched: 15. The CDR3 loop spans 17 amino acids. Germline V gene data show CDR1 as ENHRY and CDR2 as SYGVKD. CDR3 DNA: TGTGCCATCAGTGGGGCACGAACAGGGGAGTTTTTCAATGAGCAGTTCTTC. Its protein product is CAISGARTGEFFNEQFF.

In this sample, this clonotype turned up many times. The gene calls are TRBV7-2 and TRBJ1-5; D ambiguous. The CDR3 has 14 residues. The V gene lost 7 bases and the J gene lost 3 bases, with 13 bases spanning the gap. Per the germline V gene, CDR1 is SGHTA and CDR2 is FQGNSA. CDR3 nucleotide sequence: TGTGCCAGCAACCGTCAAGACTTCAATCAGCCCCAGCATTTT. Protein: CASNRQDFNQPQHF.

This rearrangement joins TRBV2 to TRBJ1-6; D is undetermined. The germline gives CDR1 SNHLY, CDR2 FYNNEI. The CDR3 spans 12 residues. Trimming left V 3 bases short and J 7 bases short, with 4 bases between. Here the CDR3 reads CASSESNSPLHF. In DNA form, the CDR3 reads TGTGCCAGCAGTGAGTCCAATTCACCCCTCCACTTT.

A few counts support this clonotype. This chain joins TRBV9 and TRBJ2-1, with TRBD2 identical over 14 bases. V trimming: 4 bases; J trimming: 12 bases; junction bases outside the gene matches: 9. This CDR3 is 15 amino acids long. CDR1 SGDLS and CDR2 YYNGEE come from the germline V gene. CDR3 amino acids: CASSLPGLAGEVQFF. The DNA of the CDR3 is TGTGCCAGCAGCCTGCCGGGACTAGCGGGAGAGGTGCAGTTCTTC.

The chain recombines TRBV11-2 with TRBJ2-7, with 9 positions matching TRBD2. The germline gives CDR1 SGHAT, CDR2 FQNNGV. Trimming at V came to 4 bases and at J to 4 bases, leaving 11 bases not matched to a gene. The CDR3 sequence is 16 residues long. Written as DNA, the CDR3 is TGTGCCAGCAGCTACGCTTCGAGCGGGAGGCAGTACGAGCAGTACTTC. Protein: CASSYASSGRQYEQYF.

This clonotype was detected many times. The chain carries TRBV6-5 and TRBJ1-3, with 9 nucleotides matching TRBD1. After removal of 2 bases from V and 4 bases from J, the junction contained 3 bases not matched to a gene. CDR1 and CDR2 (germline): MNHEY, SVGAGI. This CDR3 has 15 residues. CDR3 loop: CASSYAGQGGNTIYF. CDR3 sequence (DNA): TGTGCCAGCAGTTACGCCGGACAGGGGGGAAACACCATATATTTT.

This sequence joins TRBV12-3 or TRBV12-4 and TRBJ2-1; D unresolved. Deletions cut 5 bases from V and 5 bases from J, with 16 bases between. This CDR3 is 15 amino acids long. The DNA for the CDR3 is TGTGCCAGCAGTCCTACCGGGTCCAGACACAATGAGCAGTTCTTC. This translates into CASSPTGSRHNEQFF.

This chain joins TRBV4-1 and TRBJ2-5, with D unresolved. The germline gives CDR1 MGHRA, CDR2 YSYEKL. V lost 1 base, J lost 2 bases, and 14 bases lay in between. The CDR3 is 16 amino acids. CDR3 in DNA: TGCGCCAGCAGCCAAGTCTCGTTTGGCATTCAAGAGACCCAGTACTTC. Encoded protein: CASSQVSFGIQETQYF.

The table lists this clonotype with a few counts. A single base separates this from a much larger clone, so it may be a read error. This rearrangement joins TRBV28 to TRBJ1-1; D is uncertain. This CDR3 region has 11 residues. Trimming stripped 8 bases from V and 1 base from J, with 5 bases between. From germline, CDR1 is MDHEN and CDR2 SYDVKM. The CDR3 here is CASRSNTEAFF. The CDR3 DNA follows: TGTGCCAGCCGGTCGAACACTGAAGCTTTCTTT.

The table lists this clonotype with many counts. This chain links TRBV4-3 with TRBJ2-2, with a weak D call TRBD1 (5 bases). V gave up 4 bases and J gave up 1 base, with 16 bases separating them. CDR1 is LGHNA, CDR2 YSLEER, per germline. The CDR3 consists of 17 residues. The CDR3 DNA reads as TGCGCCAGCAGCCGAGATTCAGGACACCTGAACACCGGGGAGCTGTTTTTT. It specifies CASSRDSGHLNTGELFF.

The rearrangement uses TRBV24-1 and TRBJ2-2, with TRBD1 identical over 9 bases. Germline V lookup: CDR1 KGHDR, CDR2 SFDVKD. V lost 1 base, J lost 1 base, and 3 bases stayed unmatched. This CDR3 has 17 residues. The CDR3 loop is CATSDLGTGQNTGELFF. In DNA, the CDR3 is TGTGCCACCAGTGATTTAGGGACAGGGCAGAACACCGGGGAGCTGTTTTTT.

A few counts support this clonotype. The DNA for the CDR3 is TGTGCCAGCTCGTGGGAGCCCAAAGATACGCAGTATTTT. Amino acid sequence: CASSWEPKDTQYF. The rearrangement uses TRBV2 and TRBJ2-3; D possibly corresponds to TRBD2 (5 bases). The CDR3 is 13 residues long. From germline, CDR1 is SNHLY and CDR2 FYNNEI. The V end lost 8 bases, the J end lost 5 bases, and 14 bases lay between the germline ends.

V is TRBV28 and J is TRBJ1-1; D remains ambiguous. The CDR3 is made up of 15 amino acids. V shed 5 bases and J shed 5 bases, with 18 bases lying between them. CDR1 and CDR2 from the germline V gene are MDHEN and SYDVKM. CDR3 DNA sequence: TGTGCCAGCAGTACCCCCCAGCCGGGCGGGACTGAAGCTTTCTTT. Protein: CASSTPQPGGTEAFF.

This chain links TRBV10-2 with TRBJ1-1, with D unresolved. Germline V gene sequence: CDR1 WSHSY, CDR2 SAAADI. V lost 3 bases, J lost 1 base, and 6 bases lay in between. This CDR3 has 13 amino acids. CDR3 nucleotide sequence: TGCGCCAGCAGTGAACACCAGAACACTGAAGCTTTCTTT. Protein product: CASSEHQNTEAFF.